This is a list of T cell receptor beta chains from one sample in a study of vaccination effects on CD4 cells after COVID-19. These receptors' targets are unknown. The repertoire was sequenced with immunoSEQ multiplex PCR; TCRdb's copy has only in-frame clones and lacks some. The table includes over 25,000 clones, roughly 85% detected once. This specimen consisted of CD4+ T cells from PBMCs cultured with SARS-CoV-2 spike peptides, obtained after COVID-19 vaccination. Every receptor here comes from a human donor who received a COVID-19 vaccine. Some clones in this sample may be carry-over from other donors' samples. Each CDR3 is given with its conserved first and last residue. A D gene is named only where the DNA matches it firmly. Size values are once, few and many counts, or a class for expanded clones, and some rows have none.

j_gene,abundance,d_gene,v_gene,CDR3aa,CDR3nt
TRBJ1-3,NA,NA,TRBV4-2,CASSQGKGNTIYF,TGTGCCAGCAGCCAAGGAAAAGGAAACACCATATATTTT
TRBJ2-3,NA,NA,TRBV2,CASNLNSADTQYF,TGTGCCAGCAACCTGAACTCAGCAGATACGCAGTATTTT
TRBJ1-2,once,NA,TRBV19,CASSITAYGYTF,TGTGCCAGTAGTATTACGGCCTATGGCTACACCTTC
TRBJ1-2,NA,NA,TRBV19,CASSIRVDYGYTF,TGTGCCAGTAGTATCAGGGTTGACTATGGCTACACCTTC
TRBJ1-6,NA,NA,TRBV27,CASTRDGFNSPLHF,TGTGCCAGCACTCGGGACGGCTTTAATTCACCCCTCCACTTT
TRBJ2-5,NA,NA,TRBV2,CASSGPMTRGETQYF,TGTGCCAGCAGTGGCCCGATGACACGTGGGGAGACCCAGTACTTC
TRBJ2-2,few,TRBD1,TRBV10-1,CASSRTGGTGELFF,TGCGCCAGCAGCAGGACAGGGGGGACCGGGGAGCTGTTTTTT
TRBJ1-4,NA,NA,TRBV19,CASSSVEEKLFF,TGTGCCAGTAGTTCGGTAGAGGAAAAACTGTTTTTT
TRBJ2-3,NA,NA,TRBV5-5,CASSKERDTQYF,TGTGCCAGCAGTAAAGAAAGAGATACGCAGTATTTT
TRBJ1-6,few,NA,TRBV27,CASKRTDNSPLHF,TGTGCCAGCAAGAGGACAGATAATTCACCCCTCCACTTT
TRBJ2-3,NA,NA,TRBV3-1/TRBV3-2,CASSDEHSTDTQYF,TGTGCCAGCAGCGACGAGCATAGCACAGATACGCAGTATTTT
TRBJ1-1,NA,NA,TRBV25-1,CASSPHRTSMETEAFF,TGTGCCAGCAGTCCCCATCGAACCTCAATGGAGACTGAAGCTTTCTTT
TRBJ1-5,medium-sized,NA,TRBV10-3,CAISRDGSGNQPQHF,TGTGCCATCAGCAGGGACGGGTCCGGCAATCAGCCCCAGCATTTT
TRBJ2-3,NA,NA,TRBV4-1,CASSQGWGPSDTQYF,TGCGCCAGCAGCCAAGGGTGGGGTCCCTCAGATACGCAGTATTTT
TRBJ1-5,once,TRBD1,TRBV2,CASSGRQGGNQPQHF,TGTGCCAGCAGTGGGCGACAGGGCGGCAATCAGCCCCAGCATTTT
TRBJ2-1,NA,TRBD1,TRBV28,CASSYPGTGFYNEQFF,TGTGCCAGCAGTTATCCCGGGACAGGGTTTTACAATGAGCAGTTCTTC
TRBJ2-2,NA,NA,TRBV6-4,CASSDAEFGELFF,TGTGCCAGCAGTGACGCCGAGTTCGGGGAGCTGTTTTTT
TRBJ1-1,NA,NA,TRBV4-3,CASSQRTLNTEAFF,TGCGCCAGCAGCCAAAGGACATTGAACACTGAAGCTTTCTTT
TRBJ1-3,NA,NA,TRBV4-1,CASSPQVWGASGNTIYF,TGCGCCAGCAGTCCCCAGGTCTGGGGGGCCTCTGGAAACACCATATATTTT
TRBJ2-2,NA,NA,TRBV7-3,CASSLDPGAVGELFF,TGTGCCAGCAGCTTAGATCCGGGGGCCGTAGGGGAGCTGTTTTTT
TRBJ2-5,NA,TRBD1,TRBV7-3,CASSRDRGQETQYF,TGTGCCAGCAGCCGGGACAGGGGGCAAGAGACCCAGTACTTC
TRBJ1-3,NA,NA,TRBV20-1,CSASSGSSGNTIYF,TGCAGTGCTAGTTCAGGGAGCTCTGGAAACACCATATATTTT
TRBJ2-3,NA,NA,TRBV5-4,CASSLAGAIRTDTQYF,TGTGCCAGCAGCTTGGCGGGGGCCATTCGCACAGATACGCAGTATTTT
TRBJ1-2,NA,NA,TRBV10-3,CAISGDPRGNYGYTF,TGTGCCATCAGTGGAGACCCGAGAGGGAACTATGGCTACACCTTC
TRBJ1-2,NA,NA,TRBV7-3,CASSLNGGYTGYTF,TGTGCCAGCAGCTTAAACGGGGGGTACACCGGCTACACCTTC
TRBJ1-5,NA,NA,TRBV7-8,CASSLDTYSNQPQHF,TGTGCCAGCAGCCTCGACACTTATAGCAATCAGCCCCAGCATTTT
TRBJ2-3,NA,NA,TRBV14,CASSPDGLRTDTQYF,TGTGCCAGCAGTCCTGACGGACTCCGCACAGATACGCAGTATTTT
TRBJ1-2,NA,NA,TRBV7-3,CASSSQGGGIGGYTF,TGTGCCAGCAGTTCACAAGGCGGCGGAATCGGGGGCTACACCTTC
TRBJ1-1,NA,NA,TRBV18,CASSPFSENTEAFF,TGTGCCAGCTCACCTTTCTCAGAGAACACTGAAGCTTTCTTT
TRBJ1-5,NA,TRBD1,TRBV12-5,CASGPGQGSQPQHF,TGTGCTAGTGGCCCGGGACAGGGGAGTCAGCCCCAGCATTTT
TRBJ2-6,NA,NA,TRBV6-4,CASSVQTGANVLTF,TGTGCCAGCAGTGTCCAAACTGGGGCCAACGTCCTGACTTTC
TRBJ1-4,medium-sized,NA,TRBV11-2,CASSPQGVNEKLFF,TGTGCCAGCAGCCCGCAGGGAGTTAATGAAAAACTGTTTTTT
TRBJ2-2,NA,NA,TRBV5-8,CASSFNRNTGELFF,TGTGCCAGCAGCTTCAACAGGAACACCGGGGAGCTGTTTTTT
TRBJ1-3,NA,TRBD1,TRBV6-1,CASSDTTGWPNTIYF,TGTGCCAGCAGTGACACGACAGGGTGGCCAAACACCATATATTTT
TRBJ2-5,NA,TRBD1,TRBV19,CASSIGTGSLEETQYF,TGTGCCAGTAGTATTGGGACAGGGAGTCTGGAAGAGACCCAGTACTTC
TRBJ2-2,NA,NA,TRBV5-1,CASSSQMAGGELFF,TGCGCCAGCAGCTCACAAATGGCGGGCGGGGAGCTGTTTTTT
TRBJ2-1,NA,NA,TRBV27,CASSLEGKEKYNEQFF,TGTGCCAGCTCCTTAGAGGGCAAGGAGAAATACAATGAGCAGTTCTTC
TRBJ1-5,NA,NA,TRBV5-1,CASSLLGLGNQPQHF,TGCGCCAGCAGCCTGTTGGGACTCGGCAATCAGCCCCAGCATTTT
TRBJ2-5,NA,NA,TRBV7-9,CASSLSGETQYF,TGTGCCAGCAGCTTATCAGGGGAGACCCAGTACTTC
TRBJ1-6,NA,NA,TRBV19,CASSIVGGALTNSPLHF,TGTGCCAGTAGTATAGTCGGAGGGGCGCTGACAAATTCACCCCTCCACTTT
TRBJ2-5,NA,NA,TRBV3-1/TRBV3-2,CASSPQRGESETQYF,TGTGCCAGCAGCCCCCAAAGGGGGGAATCGGAGACCCAGTACTTC
TRBJ1-2,NA,NA,TRBV7-2,CASSSYEARANYGYTF,TGTGCCAGCAGTTCTTATGAGGCCAGAGCTAACTATGGCTACACCTTC
TRBJ2-3,once,NA,TRBV2,CASITGFGDTQYF,TGTGCCAGCATTACAGGGTTCGGAGATACGCAGTATTTT
TRBJ1-1,NA,NA,TRBV7-3,CASSLSDGNTEAFF,TGTGCCAGCAGCTTAAGTGACGGGAACACTGAAGCTTTCTTT
TRBJ2-5,NA,TRBD1,TRBV27,CASTPRGTGMETQYF,TGTGCCAGCACCCCCAGGGGGACAGGGATGGAGACCCAGTACTTC
TRBJ1-3,NA,NA,TRBV5-6,CASSLGRGPGNTIYF,TGTGCCAGCAGCTTGGGGCGGGGACCCGGAAACACCATATATTTT
TRBJ1-5,few,NA,TRBV5-1,CASSKDSNQPQHF,TGCGCCAGCAGCAAGGATAGCAATCAGCCCCAGCATTTT
TRBJ2-2,NA,NA,TRBV5-1,CASSFVGQNTGELFF,TGCGCCAGCAGCTTCGTGGGACAGAACACCGGGGAGCTGTTTTTT
TRBJ2-1,NA,TRBD2,TRBV24-1,CATSDALAGIYNEQFF,TGTGCCACCAGTGATGCCCTAGCGGGGATCTACAATGAGCAGTTCTTC
TRBJ2-5,NA,TRBD2,TRBV7-2,CASSSSSGGRETQYF,TGTGCCAGCAGCTCATCTAGCGGGGGGAGGGAGACCCAGTACTTC
TRBJ2-1,NA,NA,TRBV18,CASSPQESSWNEQFF,TGTGCCAGCTCACCACAGGAATCTAGTTGGAATGAGCAGTTCTTC
TRBJ1-1,NA,NA,TRBV7-3,CASSETAGRGSEAFF,TGTGCCAGCAGCGAGACCGCGGGTCGTGGTAGTGAAGCTTTCTTT
TRBJ1-5,once,NA,TRBV19,CASSILSGDQPQHF,TGTGCCAGTAGTATCCTCAGTGGGGATCAGCCCCAGCATTTT
TRBJ2-5,NA,NA,TRBV6-2/TRBV6-3,CASSPRGVETQYF,TGTGCCAGCAGCCCCAGGGGGGTTGAGACCCAGTACTTC
TRBJ1-1,once,TRBD1,TRBV25-1,CASRETGRRTEAFF,TGTGCCAGCAGAGAGACAGGGAGGAGGACTGAAGCTTTCTTT
TRBJ1-1,NA,NA,TRBV18,CASSPETGRKAFF,TGTGCCAGCTCACCCGAAACAGGACGGAAAGCTTTCTTT
TRBJ1-5,NA,TRBD1,TRBV28,CASSPDRGWSNQPQHF,TGTGCCAGCAGTCCTGACAGGGGATGGAGCAATCAGCCCCAGCATTTT
TRBJ2-3,NA,TRBD2,TRBV5-5,CASSPPLVIAGARSTDTQYF,TGTGCCAGCAGCCCCCCCTTGGTAATAGCGGGGGCACGTAGCACAGATACGCAGTATTTT